This T cell receptor beta chain originates from a study of a mutant IDH1 vaccine in newly diagnosed glioma. Assay: immunoSEQ multiplex PCR; the TCRdb copy retains only in-frame clones and omits some. The sample shows about 68,000 clones, 79% of them seen only once. This sample's time point: baseline, week 1 (first vaccination visit). Noted treatment: pre-vaccination baseline after standard-of-care therapy. Germline-derived CDR1 and CDR2 are DFQATT and SNEGSKA (reference sequence). Trimming left V 0 bases short and J 13 bases short, with 10 bases between. CDR3 length: 11 amino acids. The starting material was PBMCs, obtained from a glioma patient treated with radiotherapy, temozolomide or both. The TCR originated in a man between 45 and 60 years old with glioma. The V and J genes are TRBV20-1 and TRBJ2-1; D possibly corresponds to TRBD2 (6 bases). The chain's CDR3 is CSARDAGRQFF. The CDR3, as DNA: TGCAGTGCTAGAGATGCGGGGCGTCAGTTCTTC.